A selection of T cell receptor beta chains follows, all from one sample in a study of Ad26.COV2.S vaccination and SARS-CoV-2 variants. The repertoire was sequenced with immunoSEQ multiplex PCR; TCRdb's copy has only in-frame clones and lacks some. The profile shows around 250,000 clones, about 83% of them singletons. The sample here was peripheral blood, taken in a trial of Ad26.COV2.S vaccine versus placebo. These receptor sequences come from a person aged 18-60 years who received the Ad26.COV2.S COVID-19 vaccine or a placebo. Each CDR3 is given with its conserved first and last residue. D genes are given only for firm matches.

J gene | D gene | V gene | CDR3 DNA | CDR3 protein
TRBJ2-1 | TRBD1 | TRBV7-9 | TGTGCCAGCAGAGGGGACAGGGACACCTACAATGAGCAGTTCTTC | CASRGDRDTYNEQFF
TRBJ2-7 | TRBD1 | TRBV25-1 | TGTGCCACCCTAGCACGTGACAGGGGAGACCCCTACGAGCAGTACTTC | CATLARDRGDPYEQYF
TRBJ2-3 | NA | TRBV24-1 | TGTGCCACCAGTGATTTGGCAGGGGACACAGATACGCAGTATTTT | CATSDLAGDTDTQYF
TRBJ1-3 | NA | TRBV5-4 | TGTGCCAGCAGCCGAAAGGGGGGTGGAAACACCATATATTTT | CASSRKGGGNTIYF
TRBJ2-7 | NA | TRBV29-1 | TGCAGCGTTGATGAGGGAACGGTCCAGAGGCCCTACGAGCAGTACTTC | CSVDEGTVQRPYEQYF
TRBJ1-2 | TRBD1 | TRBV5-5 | TGTGCCAGCAGCAGCGACCAGGGGGTCTATGGCTACACCTTC | CASSSDQGVYGYTF
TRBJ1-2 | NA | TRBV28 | TGTGCCAGCAGACCCGGGACAATACCTAACTATGGCTACACCTTC | CASRPGTIPNYGYTF
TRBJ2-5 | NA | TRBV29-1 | TGCAGCGTTGGGGGGCGGTTGCAAGAGACCCAGTACTTC | CSVGGRLQETQYF
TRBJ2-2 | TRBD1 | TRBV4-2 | TGTGCCAGCAGCCGAGAGGACAGGACCGGGGAGCTGTTTTTT | CASSREDRTGELFF
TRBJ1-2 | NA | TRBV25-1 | TGTGCCAGCAGTGACAAGGGGTACTATGGCTACACCTTC | CASSDKGYYGYTF
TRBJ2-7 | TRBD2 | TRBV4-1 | TGCGCCAGCAGCCATAGTAGCGGGGGGGCCTACGAGCAGTACTTC | CASSHSSGGAYEQYF
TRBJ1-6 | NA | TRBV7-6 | TGTGCCAGCAGCTCCAGGGCGGGTTCACCCCTCCACTTT | CASSSRAGSPLHF
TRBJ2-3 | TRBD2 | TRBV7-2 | TGTGCCAGCAGCTTGGGGACTAGCGGGTATACGCAGTATTTT | CASSLGTSGYTQYF
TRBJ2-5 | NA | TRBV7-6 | TGTGCCAGCAGCTTAGTCAAAAAAAACCAAGAGACCCAGTACTTC | CASSLVKKNQETQYF
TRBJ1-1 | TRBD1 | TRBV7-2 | TGTGCCAGCAGCACCTCCGGGACAGGGAAGGGTGAAGCTTTCTTT | CASSTSGTGKGEAFF
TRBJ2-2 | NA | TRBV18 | TGTGCCAGCTCACCGAGGGATCGGGCCGGGGAGCTGTTTTTT | CASSPRDRAGELFF
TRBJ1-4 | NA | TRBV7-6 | TGTGCCAGCAGCCGTCTCCTCATTGCAACTAATGAAAAACTGTTTTTT | CASSRLLIATNEKLFF
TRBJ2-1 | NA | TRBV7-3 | TGTGCCAGCAGCTTAAAACTAGCCTACGAGCAGTTCTTC | CASSLKLAYEQFF